The 27 T cell receptor beta chains given below trace back to one sample, sequenced in a study of OX40 agonist ivuxolimab in advanced cancers. The assay was immunoSEQ multiplex PCR, and TCRdb's table has in-frame clones only and misses some. This repertoire shows some 80,000 clones, about 88% found once; its top ten account for 0.72%. The sequencing used CD4+ or CD8+ T cells sorted from blood, collected in a trial of the OX40 agonist ivuxolimab. These receptors all come from an adult with an advanced solid tumor such as melanoma, head and neck, liver or kidney cancer.

This clone was recorded only once. V is TRBV6-5 and J is TRBJ1-2, with TRBD1 matching 9 bases. Germline lookup yields CDR1 MNHEY and CDR2 SVGAGI. V lost 6 bases to trimming and J lost 5 bases; unmatched junction nucleotides: 7. There are 14 residues in the CDR3. The CDR3 nucleotides are TGTGCCAGCAGGAGGGGACAGGGTTGGTATGGCTACACCTTC. Protein product: CASRRGQGWYGYTF.

The V gene is TRBV19, the J gene TRBJ1-2; maybe TRBD1 (5 bases). V shed 3 bases and J shed 8 bases, with 22 bases lying between them. Germline lookup yields CDR1 LNHDA and CDR2 SQIVND (reference sequence). This CDR3 region has 16 residues. The CDR3 here is CASSIGRRRGYGGYTF. The CDR3 nucleotides are TGTGCCAGTAGTATCGGGCGTAGAAGGGGCTATGGGGGCTACACCTTC. Variable domain in full (rest from reference TRBV19 and TRBJ1-2): DGGITQSPKYLFRKEGQNVTLSCEQNLNHDAMYWYRQDPGQGLRLIYYSQIVNDFQKGDIAEGYSVSREKKESFPLTVTSAQKNPTAFYLCASSIGRRRGYGGYTFGSGTRLTVV.

The sample holds one count of this clone. This chain connects TRBV9 to TRBJ2-6; D is possibly TRBD2 (5 bases). CDR3 size: 17 residues. Germline CDR1 SGDLS, CDR2 YYNGEE. With 4 bases removed from V and 4 bases from J, the gap between germline ends came to 18 bases. The CDR3 coding sequence is TGTGCCAGCAGCCACTACGTCGGGGAGCCGGGGGCCAACGTCCTGACTTTC. This encodes CASSHYVGEPGANVLTF.

J is TRBJ2-5 and V is TRBV5-1; tentatively, D is TRBD2 (5 bases). V lost 0 bases to trimming and J lost 5 bases, with 17 bases between them. From germline, CDR1 is SGHRS and CDR2 YFSETQ. The CDR3 is 16 amino acids. The CDR3 region is CASSLAGVGDRETQYF. As DNA, the CDR3 is TGCGCCAGCAGCTTGGCCGGTGTGGGAGATCGCGAGACCCAGTACTTC.

The V call is TRBV5-1, the J call TRBJ1-5, with D unclear. Germline lookup yields CDR1 SGHRS and CDR2 YFSETQ. This CDR3 contains 16 residues. V shed 0 bases and J shed 0 bases, with 10 bases lying between them. For the CDR3, the DNA is TGCGCCAGCAGCTTGGTAGGGTCTTATAGCAATCAGCCCCAGCATTTT. Protein product: CASSLVGSYSNQPQHF.

V usage is TRBV28 and J usage is TRBJ2-3; TRBD1 agrees at 9 bases. Per germline, CDR1 MDHEN and CDR2 SYDVKM. The CDR3 is made up of 17 amino acids. V trimming: 3 bases; J trimming: 6 bases; junction bases outside the gene matches: 13. The CDR3 is CASSFTGGQGVGDTQYF. In nucleotides, the CDR3 is TGTGCCAGCAGTTTCACCGGGGGACAGGGCGTAGGGGATACGCAGTATTTT.

The rearrangement links TRBV20-1 to TRBJ1-4, with no clear D. The germline gives CDR1 DFQATT, CDR2 SNEGSKA (reference sequence). Between the trimmed V and J ends, which lost 5 bases and 4 bases, there was a span of 5 bases. The CDR3 is 11 residues long. The CDR3 here is CSAPHNEKLFF. In DNA, the CDR3 is TGCAGTGCTCCCCATAATGAAAAACTGTTTTTT.

J is TRBJ2-7 and V is TRBV11-3; D remains unclear. V was pared by 1 base and J by 1 base, with 2 bases between. The CDR3 has 12 amino acids. CDR1 is SGHNT, CDR2 YENEEA, per germline. The CDR3 spells CASSLVSYEQYF. CDR3 sequence (DNA): TGTGCCAGCAGCTTAGTTTCCTACGAGCAGTACTTC.

This chain joins TRBV5-8 and TRBJ2-2, with 9 bases lining up with TRBD1. CDR1 and CDR2 (germline): SGHTS, YDEGEE. The CDR3 sequence is 17 residues long. After removal of 0 bases from V and 5 bases from J, the junction contained 8 bases not matched to a gene. The CDR3 spells CASSLELGTGFTGELFF. In DNA, the CDR3 is TGTGCCAGCAGCTTGGAATTAGGGACAGGGTTTACCGGGGAGCTGTTTTTT.

The count of this clone is one. This sequence joins TRBV5-6 and TRBJ2-3; the D is unclear. The CDR3 is made up of 11 amino acids. V was shortened by 6 bases and J by 3 bases, with 5 bases between the two germline ends. Germline CDR1 is SGHDT and CDR2 is YYEEEE. For the CDR3, the DNA is TGTGCCAGCACCTCGACAGATACGCAGTATTTT. Encoded protein: CASTSTDTQYF.

This chain links TRBV27 with TRBJ1-2; D is unresolved. The CDR3 is 14 residues long. V dropped 0 bases and J dropped 2 bases, with 7 bases sitting between them. Germline V gene data show CDR1 as MNHEY and CDR2 as SMNVEV (reference sequence). CDR3: CASSLSPLNYGYTF. The CDR3, as DNA: TGTGCCAGCAGTTTATCCCCCTTAAACTATGGCTACACCTTC.

This rearrangement joins TRBV11-3 to TRBJ2-1, with 11 nucleotides matching TRBD1. CDR3 size: 15 residues. Germline CDR1 is SGHNT and CDR2 is YENEEA. J was trimmed by 8 bases and V by 5 bases; bases with no gene match: 8. The chain's CDR3 is CASSPGQGALHEQFF. The CDR3 nucleotides read TGTGCCAGCAGCCCTGGACAGGGGGCGCTTCATGAGCAGTTCTTC.

This clone occurred a few times. This rearrangement joins TRBV5-1 to TRBJ1-1, with D perhaps matching TRBD1 (5 bases). This CDR3 is built from 14 residues. Trimming shortened V by 1 base and J by 1 base, and 8 bases separated the two germline ends. Germline-derived CDR1 and CDR2 are SGHRS and YFSETQ. As DNA, the CDR3 is TGCGCCAGCAGCTTGACGGGGGAGAACACTGAAGCTTTCTTT. This sequence encodes CASSLTGENTEAFF.

This chain joins TRBV11-2 and TRBJ2-5; no clear D gene. Deletions cut 1 base from V and 5 bases from J, with 11 bases between. The CDR3 totals 14 residues. Germline V gene data show CDR1 as SGHAT and CDR2 as FQNNGV. The CDR3 DNA follows: TGTGCCAGCAGCTTAGGGTTGGGTGGGGAGACCCAGTACTTC. Protein sequence: CASSLGLGGETQYF.

This clone was found once. The rearrangement joins TRBV6-6 to TRBJ2-3, with D maybe TRBD1 (6 bases). The V and J ends lost 8 bases and 5 bases respectively, with 17 bases between them. The CDR3 covers 14 residues. CDR1 and CDR2 (germline): MNHNY, SVGAGI (reference sequence). CDR3: CASSPPRGGDTQYF. The CDR3 DNA sequence: TGTGCCAGCTCCCCTCCACGAGGGGGAGATACGCAGTATTTT.

This clone was found a few times. The chain links TRBV2 to TRBJ1-4, with D tentatively TRBD1 (5 bases). Per the germline V gene, CDR1 is SNHLY and CDR2 is FYNNEI. The CDR3 consists of 13 residues. Trimming removed 6 bases at V and 7 bases at J, with 12 bases between. Here the CDR3 reads CASRTDPREKLFF. Written as DNA, the CDR3 is TGTGCCAGCAGGACAGACCCCCGTGAAAAACTGTTTTTT.

The J gene is TRBJ2-7, the V gene TRBV19, with D hard to call. The CDR3 loop spans 13 amino acids. V was trimmed by 2 bases and J by 6 bases, leaving 11 bases between them. Germline V lookup: CDR1 LNHDA, CDR2 SQIVND (reference sequence). DNA of the CDR3: TGTGCCAGTAGTATACGGGCGGATACCGAGCAGTACTTC. Protein product: CASSIRADTEQYF.

The rearrangement joins TRBV6-1 to TRBJ1-5; D remains unclear. The length of the CDR3 is 14 residues. The germline V and J ends were trimmed by 8 bases and 5 bases, with 16 bases remaining between them. CDR1 is MNHNS and CDR2 is SASEGT in the germline V gene. The CDR3 sequence is CASLNFLGHQPQHF. The CDR3 DNA is TGTGCCAGCCTGAACTTCCTTGGCCATCAGCCCCAGCATTTT.

The CDR3 region is CASSLAFNTGELFF. The CDR3 DNA sequence: TGTGCCAGCAGCTTAGCCTTCAACACCGGGGAGCTGTTTTTT. V usage is TRBV7-9 and J usage is TRBJ2-2; no firm D call. The germline gives CDR1 SEHNR, CDR2 FQNEAQ (reference sequence). V was shortened by 0 bases and J by 2 bases, with 4 bases between the two germline ends. The CDR3 is 14 amino acids. The whole variable domain, filled in from reference TRBV7-9 and TRBJ2-2, reads DTGVSQNPRHKITKRGQNVTFRCDPISEHNRLYWYRQTLGQGPEFLTYFQNEAQLEKSRLLSDRFSAERPKGSFSTLEIQRTEQGDSAMYLCASSLAFNTGELFFGEGSRLTVL.

The chain couples TRBV6-1 to TRBJ2-7; 9 bases map to TRBD1. Trimming cost V 6 bases and J 3 bases; bases outside gene matches: 6. The CDR3 has 14 amino acids. Germline assignment: CDR1 MNHNS and CDR2 SASEGT. CDR3 nucleotide sequence: TGTGCCAGCAGAGGGGGACAGGGCGGCTACGAGCAGTACTTC. Encoded protein: CASRGGQGGYEQYF.

This chain joins TRBV19 and TRBJ1-4; 7 bases match TRBD1. Germline trimming cut 3 bases from V and 7 bases from J; bases unmatched to any gene: 14. CDR1 is LNHDA, CDR2 SQIVND, per germline (reference sequence). CDR3 length: 17 amino acids. In DNA form, the CDR3 reads TGTGCCAGTAGTATTCCCACCCTACAGGGGAAGGGTGAAAAACTGTTTTTT. Amino acids: CASSIPTLQGKGEKLFF.

The genes are TRBV27 and TRBJ2-7; maybe TRBD2 (6 bases). The CDR3 is made up of 14 amino acids. Trimming stripped 4 bases from V and 2 bases from J, with 12 bases between. Germline V gives CDR1 MNHEY, CDR2 SMNVEV (reference sequence). The CDR3 coding sequence is TGTGCCAGCAGTTGGAGACGGGGGACCTACGAGCAGTACTTC. It encodes CASSWRRGTYEQYF.

The chain carries TRBV9 and TRBJ1-2; 9 bases are a match to TRBD1. The CDR3 contains 15 residues. With 1 base clipped from V and 4 bases from J, the junction kept 5 bases outside the gene matches. Germline assignment: CDR1 SGDLS and CDR2 YYNGEE. The CDR3 bases are TGTGCCAGCAGCGTAACCGACAGGGGGATCTATGGCTACACCTTC. It translates to CASSVTDRGIYGYTF.

The gene calls are TRBV6-5 and TRBJ1-2; D is unresolved. V dropped 6 bases and J dropped 3 bases, with 11 bases sitting between them. The CDR3 has 13 amino acids. CDR1 is MNHEY and CDR2 is SVGAGI in the germline V gene. CDR3 nucleotide sequence: TGTGCCAGCAGGGAGGGAGGTTACTATGGCTACACCTTC. It codes for CASREGGYYGYTF.

The chain uses TRBV19 and TRBJ1-2; 10 bases match TRBD1. Germline V gene lookup returns CDR1 LNHDA and CDR2 SQIVND (reference sequence). V lost 3 bases and J lost 2; bases outside the gene matches: 9. This CDR3 is 17 amino acids long. CDR3 region: CASSISLGTGENYGYTF. CDR3 bases: TGTGCCAGTAGTATCAGCCTAGGGACAGGGGAAAACTATGGCTACACCTTC.

The chain is built from TRBV27 and TRBJ1-1; 8 bases map to TRBD1. This CDR3 contains 17 residues. Germline V gene lookup returns CDR1 MNHEY and CDR2 SMNVEV (reference sequence). Germline trimming cut 6 bases from V and 3 bases from J; bases unmatched to any gene: 15. The CDR3 nucleotides read TGTGCCAGCAGATATCGCCTTGATACCAGGGGGCACACTGAAGCTTTCTTT. Translation: CASRYRLDTRGHTEAFF.

The chain is built from TRBV7-6 and TRBJ2-1; tentatively, D is TRBD2 (5 bases). The germline V gene has CDR1 SGHVS and CDR2 FNYEAQ. Deletions cut 5 bases from V and 1 base from J, with 9 bases between. The CDR3 contains 14 residues. Written as DNA, the CDR3 is TGTGCCAGCAGCCAGGACTTTTCCTACAATGAGCAGTTCTTC. This sequence encodes CASSQDFSYNEQFF.